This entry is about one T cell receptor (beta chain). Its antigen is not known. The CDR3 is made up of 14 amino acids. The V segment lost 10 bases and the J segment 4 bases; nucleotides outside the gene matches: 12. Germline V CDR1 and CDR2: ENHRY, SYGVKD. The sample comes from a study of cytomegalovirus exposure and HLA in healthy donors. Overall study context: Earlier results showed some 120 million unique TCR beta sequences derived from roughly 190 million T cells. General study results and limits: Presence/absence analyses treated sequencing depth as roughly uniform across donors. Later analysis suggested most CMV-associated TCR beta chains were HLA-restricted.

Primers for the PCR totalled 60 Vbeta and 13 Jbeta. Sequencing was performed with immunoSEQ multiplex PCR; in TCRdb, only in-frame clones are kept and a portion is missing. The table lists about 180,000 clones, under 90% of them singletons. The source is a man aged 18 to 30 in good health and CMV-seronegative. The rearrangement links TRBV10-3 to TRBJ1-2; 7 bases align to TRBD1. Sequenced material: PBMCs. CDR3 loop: CASQTQGVLYGYTF. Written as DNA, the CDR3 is TGTGCCAGCCAGACCCAGGGGGTCCTCTATGGCTACACCTTC.